This TCR beta chain emerged from a study of T cells in Graves' hyperthyroidism and ophthalmopathy. As for the study in general: Peripheral blood specimens were obtained at initial diagnosis, prior to any treatment. Points from the study as a whole: Ophthalmopathy was told apart from stable hyperthyroidism by a 13 V-J model. The model's output predicted ophthalmopathy at a median of 6.5 months prior to onset.

This clonotype was observed many times. Its antigen is undetermined. In making diagnoses, clinical symptoms, serum thyroxine and TRAb, thyroid ultrasound and orbital computed tomography were all used. The CDR3 consists of 10 residues. In germline, CDR1 is MDHEN, CDR2 SYDVKM. The V end was cut by 5 bases, the J end by 5 bases, with 4 bases between. Regions amplified from RNA transcripts were the TCR beta CDR3 regions. HTBI primers were used for first-round RT-PCR of the TCR CDR3. A single record per CDR3 protein comes from TCRdb applying MiXCR to the multiplex PCR reads. The data contain hundreds of thousands of distinct CDR3 sequences, approximately 14% of them singletons.

Specimen: blood. The J gene is TRBJ2-7, the V gene TRBV28; D unclear. The TCR originated in a woman aged 18-29 years with Graves' hyperthyroidism. The CDR3 bases are TGTGCCAGCAGTCGAAACGAGCAGTACTTC. Translating gives CASSRNEQYF.